The rows below give T cell receptor beta chains drawn from one sample of a study of shared clonotypes between healthy human individuals. The repertoire was sequenced with immunoSEQ multiplex PCR; TCRdb's copy has only in-frame clones and lacks some. The data hold approximately 1.5 million clones, with about 98.5% observed a single time. The sample taken for sequencing was naive CD4+ T cells sorted from blood. The source is a man aged 30 to 39 in good health. The CDR3 runs from the conserved cysteine through the conserved F or W. Fields, in order: clone size, V gene, J gene, D gene, CDR3 DNA, CDR3 protein. A D gene is named only where the DNA matches it firmly. Clone size, where shown, is once, few, many, or a class for clones that have expanded.

.,TRBV7-2,TRBJ2-2,.,TGTGCCAGCAGCTTAGCCGGGAGTCGAACCGGGGAGCTGTTTTTT,CASSLAGSRTGELFF
.,TRBV27,TRBJ1-5,.,TGTGCCAGCAGTTTGGGAGGGGCCCAGGGGCCCCAGCATTTT,CASSLGGAQGPQHF
.,TRBV15,TRBJ2-3,TRBD2,TGTGCCACCAGCAGGTATGCCGGGACTAGCAGCACAGATACGCAGTATTTT,CATSRYAGTSSTDTQYF
.,TRBV18,TRBJ1-5,TRBD1,TGTGCCAGCTCACAACTACCGGGACAGGGTGCTCTAACGCCCCAGCATTTT,CASSQLPGQGALTPQHF
.,TRBV5-1,TRBJ2-7,.,TGCGCCAGCAGCAAGACTACCTCCTACGAGCAGTACTTC,CASSKTTSYEQYF
.,TRBV18,TRBJ2-3,TRBD2,TGTGCCAGCTCAATGGCGGGAGCTGCCACAGATACGCAGTATTTT,CASSMAGAATDTQYF
.,TRBV5-5,TRBJ2-5,.,TGTGCCAGCAGCTCCCGCGGAGTGCGCCTGAGGGAGACCCAGTACTTC,CASSSRGVRLRETQYF
.,TRBV6-1,TRBJ2-7,.,TGTGCCAGCAGCTTGACAGAAGCCTACGAGCAGTACTTC,CASSLTEAYEQYF
.,TRBV18,TRBJ1-5,.,TGTGCCAGCTCACCGGATCAATCTCAGCCCCAGCATTTT,CASSPDQSQPQHF
.,TRBV6-5,TRBJ2-7,.,TGTGCCAGCAGTTACGGGGCTGGCGAGCAGTACTTC,CASSYGAGEQYF
.,TRBV19,TRBJ2-5,TRBD1,TGTGCCAGTAGTATATCGACGACAGGGGTCGAGACCCAGTACTTC,CASSISTTGVETQYF
.,TRBV27,TRBJ2-2,TRBD2,TGTGCCAGCAGTCTACCCTCGACTAGCGGGAGGGGAAACACCGGGGAGCTGTTTTTT,CASSLPSTSGRGNTGELFF
once,TRBV9,TRBJ2-7,.,TGTGCCAGCAGCGCCACGTACATGGCCGAGCAGTACTTC,CASSATYMAEQYF
.,TRBV7-8,TRBJ2-7,.,TGTGCCAGCAGCTTGGGCGGGCCCTCCTACGAGCAGTACTTC,CASSLGGPSYEQYF
.,TRBV19,TRBJ2-3,TRBD2,TGTGCCAGTAGCCCAAGACTAGCGGGCGACACAGATACGCAGTATTTT,CASSPRLAGDTDTQYF
.,TRBV18,TRBJ2-7,.,TGTGCCAGCTCACCAATCAGGGAAGGCTCCTACGAGCAGTACTTC,CASSPIREGSYEQYF
.,TRBV5-4,TRBJ2-7,.,TGTGCCAGCAGCTTGGGACGGGACGGAACCTACGAGCAGTACTTC,CASSLGRDGTYEQYF
.,TRBV18,TRBJ2-3,TRBD2,TGTGCCAGCTCACTAAGCGGGACCAGTGAAGATACGCAGTATTTT,CASSLSGTSEDTQYF
.,TRBV18,TRBJ1-5,.,TGTGCCAGCTCACCACCCCAGGGGAATCAGCCCCAGCATTTT,CASSPPQGNQPQHF
.,TRBV28,TRBJ1-5,TRBD1,TGTGCCAGCAGTTCTGCGACAGGGAGCAATCAGCCCCAGCATTTT,CASSSATGSNQPQHF
once,TRBV6-5,TRBJ2-5,.,TGTGCCAGCAGTTACACGAGTAGTGCGGAGACCCAGTACTTC,CASSYTSSAETQYF
.,TRBV5-4,TRBJ2-5,TRBD1,TGTGCCAGCAGCCCACCGACAGGGGGCGCGGAGACCCAGTACTTC,CASSPPTGGAETQYF
once,TRBV9,TRBJ2-1,.,TGTGCCAGCAGCGTTGCCCATTGGCCCGATAATGAGCAGTTCTTC,CASSVAHWPDNEQFF
.,TRBV18,TRBJ2-5,TRBD1,TGTGCCAGCTCACCGTTGGGACAGGGGAACCAAGAGACCCAGTACTTC,CASSPLGQGNQETQYF
.,TRBV10-2,TRBJ2-7,TRBD1,TGCGCCAGCAGCTTAGGGACAGGGTTTACCTACGAGCAGTACTTC,CASSLGTGFTYEQYF
.,TRBV29-1,TRBJ2-3,.,TGCAGCACGAAGTCAGGCCCCACAGATACGCAGTATTTT,CSTKSGPTDTQYF
.,TRBV6-4,TRBJ2-2,.,TGTGCCAGCAGCCCCGAAGGTTTCGGGGAGCTGTTTTTT,CASSPEGFGELFF
.,TRBV28,TRBJ2-4,TRBD2,TGTGCCAGCAGTTTAGGAAGACTAGCGGGACCTTGGGCCAAAAACATTCAGTACTTC,CASSLGRLAGPWAKNIQYF
.,TRBV18,TRBJ1-2,TRBD1,TGTGCCAGCTCACTGGACAGGGAGTACTATGGCTACACCTTC,CASSLDREYYGYTF
.,TRBV15,TRBJ2-5,.,TGTGCCACCAGCAGAGCGTCGTACCAAGAGACCCAGTACTTC,CATSRASYQETQYF
.,TRBV11-2,TRBJ2-1,TRBD1,TGTGCCAGCAGCCCTTGGGGGACAGGGGTTTACAATGAGCAGTTCTTC,CASSPWGTGVYNEQFF
.,TRBV18,TRBJ2-1,.,TGTGCCAGCTCACCTCTTGGTGATGAGCAGTTCTTC,CASSPLGDEQFF
.,TRBV18,TRBJ1-4,.,TGTGCCAGCTCACATGAAGGGGCTCGGGCTAATGAAAAACTGTTTTTT,CASSHEGARANEKLFF
.,TRBV29-1,TRBJ2-3,TRBD1,TGCAGCGTTGTCCGACAGGGGGCCGCAGATACGCAGTATTTT,CSVVRQGAADTQYF
.,TRBV7-2,TRBJ2-3,TRBD2,TGTGCCAGCAGCTTGCTATTAGCGGGAGGGTTAGATACGCAGTATTTT,CASSLLLAGGLDTQYF